This T cell receptor beta chain was identified during a study of vaccination and CD4 T cells after COVID-19. Study-wide context: Stimulation of the cells used overlapping spike peptide pools from SARS-CoV-2 and from the common cold coronaviruses HCoV-NL63, HCoV-OC43 and HCoV-229E.

Sample treatment: roughly 11-day PBMC culture with coronavirus spike peptide pools or control peptides (ViraFEST assay). Culture proceeded for ten to eleven days, and CD4+ T cells were then isolated by negative selection. Sequenced with the Oncomine TCR Beta short-read assay was DNA taken from cultured CD4+ T cells. From cultured CD4+ T cells, genomic DNA was extracted. Each CDR3 protein gets one entry after TCRdb re-called the PCR reads with MiXCR. The table has about 18,000 distinct CDR3 sequences, around 50% seen once. V was clipped by 4 bases and J by 6 bases, with 9 bases between them. This CDR3 has 12 amino acids. Regarding this clonotype: As yet, its antigen is unknown.

This specimen consisted of CD4+ T cells from blood, cultured in vitro, obtained before SARS-CoV-2 vaccination. The rearrangement joins TRBV12-3 or TRBV12-4 to TRBJ1-2; D unresolved. This clonotype was obtained from a human donor who had recovered from COVID-19. CDR3 loop: CASSYSEHGYTF. CDR3 in DNA: TGTGCCAGCAGTTACAGCGAACATGGCTACACCTTC.